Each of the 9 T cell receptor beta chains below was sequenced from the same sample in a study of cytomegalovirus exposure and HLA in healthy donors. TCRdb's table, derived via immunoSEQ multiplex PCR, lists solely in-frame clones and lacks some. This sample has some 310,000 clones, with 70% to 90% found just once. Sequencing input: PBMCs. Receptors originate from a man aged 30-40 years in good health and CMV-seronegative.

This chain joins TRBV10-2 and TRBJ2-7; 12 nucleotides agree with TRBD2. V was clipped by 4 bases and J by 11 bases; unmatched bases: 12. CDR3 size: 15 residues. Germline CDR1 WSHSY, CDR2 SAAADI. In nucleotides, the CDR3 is TGCGCCAGCAGTGGGCTAGCGGGGGGGCCCTCGGGGGAGTACTTC. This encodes CASSGLAGGPSGEYF.

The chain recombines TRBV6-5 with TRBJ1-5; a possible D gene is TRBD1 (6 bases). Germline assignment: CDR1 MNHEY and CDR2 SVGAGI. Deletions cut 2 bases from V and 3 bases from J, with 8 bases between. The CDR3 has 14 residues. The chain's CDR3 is CASSYAGANQPQHF. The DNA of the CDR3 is TGTGCCAGCAGTTACGCAGGGGCCAATCAGCCCCAGCATTTT.

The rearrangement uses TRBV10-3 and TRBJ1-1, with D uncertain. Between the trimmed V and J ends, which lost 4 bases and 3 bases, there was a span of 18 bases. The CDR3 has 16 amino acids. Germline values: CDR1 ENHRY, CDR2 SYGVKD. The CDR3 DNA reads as TGTGCCATCAGTGGAGGCGGGGTAGGGAGTGACACTGAAGCTTTCTTT. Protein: CAISGGGVGSDTEAFF.

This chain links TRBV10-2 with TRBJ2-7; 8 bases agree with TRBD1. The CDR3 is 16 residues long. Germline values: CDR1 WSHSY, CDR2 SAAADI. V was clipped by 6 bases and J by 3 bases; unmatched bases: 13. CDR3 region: CASSIRTGMGLYEQYF. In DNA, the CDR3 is TGCGCCAGCAGCATACGGACAGGGATGGGCCTCTACGAGCAGTACTTC.

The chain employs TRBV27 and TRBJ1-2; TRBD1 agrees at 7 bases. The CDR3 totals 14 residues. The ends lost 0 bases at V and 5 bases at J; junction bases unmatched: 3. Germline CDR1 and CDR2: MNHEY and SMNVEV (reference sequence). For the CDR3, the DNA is TGTGCCAGCAGTTTATCCCCCAGGGGGTATGGCTACACCTTC. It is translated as CASSLSPRGYGYTF.

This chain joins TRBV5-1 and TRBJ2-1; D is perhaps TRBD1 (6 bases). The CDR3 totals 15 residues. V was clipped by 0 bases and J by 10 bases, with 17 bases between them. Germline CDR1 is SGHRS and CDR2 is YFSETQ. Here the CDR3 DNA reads TGCGCCAGCAGCTTGGGTCGGGTAGGGACACTGGAGCAGTTCTTC. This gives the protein CASSLGRVGTLEQFF.

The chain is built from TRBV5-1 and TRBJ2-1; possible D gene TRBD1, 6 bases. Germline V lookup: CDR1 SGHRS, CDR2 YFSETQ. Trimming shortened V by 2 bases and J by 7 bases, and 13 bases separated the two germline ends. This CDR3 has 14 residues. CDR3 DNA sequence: TGCGCCAGCAGCTTTTTACAGGGAAGGAATGAGCAGTTCTTC. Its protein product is CASSFLQGRNEQFF.

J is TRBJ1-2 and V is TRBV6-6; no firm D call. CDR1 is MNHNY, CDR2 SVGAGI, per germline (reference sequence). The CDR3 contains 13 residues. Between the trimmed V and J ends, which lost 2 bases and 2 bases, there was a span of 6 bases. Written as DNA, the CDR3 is TGTGCCAGCAGTTACGCGGAAAACTATGGCTACACCTTC. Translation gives CASSYAENYGYTF.

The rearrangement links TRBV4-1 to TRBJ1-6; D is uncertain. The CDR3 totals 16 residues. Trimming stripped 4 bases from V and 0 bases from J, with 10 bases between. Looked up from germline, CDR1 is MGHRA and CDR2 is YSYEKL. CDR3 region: CASSPSPSSYNSPLHF. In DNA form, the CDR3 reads TGCGCCAGCAGCCCTTCCCCCAGCTCCTATAATTCACCCCTCCACTTT.